The T cell receptor delta chain described here comes from a study of gammadelta T cells in human blood (dated by TCRdb to 2018 to 2021). Broad study findings and their caveats: In the study, polyclonal expansion of innate gamma-delta T cells immediately after birth was reported to appear to be driven by microbial exposure.

Libraries were built with RT-PCR. For sequencing, an Illumina MiSeq was employed. TCRdb called clones from the public reads with CATT, and repeated DNA sequences were later combined into one row. This sample is represented by around 1,100 delta-chain clones; around 8% of them were singletons. The ten largest clones represent around 10% of the sample. In its sample, this clone comes out as large (0.1 to 1%). Its antigen target is currently unknown. No clone much larger than this one lies a single base away; base qualities are absent. From a lookup of the germline V gene, CDR1 and CDR2 are NSMFDY and ISSIKDK. V sheds 2 bases and J sheds 1 base, leaving 30 bases between their ends. Its CDR3 holds 20 amino acids, cysteine through phenylalanine. Just the 60-base CDR3 DNA is kept, in frame starting at base 1.

The sample taken for sequencing was non-Vgamma9Vdelta2 gamma-delta T cells from adult blood. The TCR sequence derives from a human donor. The V gene is TRAV29/DV5 and the J gene is TRDJ1; the D assignment is uncertain and may be TRDD2 or TRDD3, with 9 bases supporting each. The base sequence is TGTGCAGCAAGGGGCCTTCCTACTTTGTACTGGGGGACCCTCACCGATAAACTCATCTTT. Translated, it reads CAARGLPTLYWGTLTDKLIF.